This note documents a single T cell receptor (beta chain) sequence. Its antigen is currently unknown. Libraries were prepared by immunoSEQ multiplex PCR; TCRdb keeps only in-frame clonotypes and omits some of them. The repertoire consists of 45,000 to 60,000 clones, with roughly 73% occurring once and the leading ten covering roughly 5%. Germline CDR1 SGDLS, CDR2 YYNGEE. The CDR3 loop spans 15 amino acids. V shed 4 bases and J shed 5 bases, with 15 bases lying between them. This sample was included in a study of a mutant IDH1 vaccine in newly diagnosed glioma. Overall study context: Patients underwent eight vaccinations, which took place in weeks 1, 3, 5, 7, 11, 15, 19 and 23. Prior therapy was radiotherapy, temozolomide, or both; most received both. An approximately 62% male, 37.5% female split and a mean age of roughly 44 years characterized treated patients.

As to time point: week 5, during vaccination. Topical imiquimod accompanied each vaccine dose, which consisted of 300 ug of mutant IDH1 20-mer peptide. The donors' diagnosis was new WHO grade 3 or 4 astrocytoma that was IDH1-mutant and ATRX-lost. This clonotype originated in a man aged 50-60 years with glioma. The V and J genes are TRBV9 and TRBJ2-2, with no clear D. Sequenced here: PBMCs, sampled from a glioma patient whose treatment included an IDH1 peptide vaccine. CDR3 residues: CASSISGLGTGELFF. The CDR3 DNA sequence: TGTGCCAGCAGCATCAGTGGGCTCGGGACCGGGGAGCTGTTTTTT.